This T cell receptor beta chain was documented in a study of T cell changes during pregnancy in multiple sclerosis (dated by TCRdb to the late 2010s). For the study in its entirety: The study examined how the T cell repertoire changed over the course of pregnancy in women with multiple sclerosis.

The library was built by means of the immunoSEQ multiplex PCR assay. The immuneACCESS repertoire file appears here via TCRdb, limited to in-frame rearrangements. These files lack a portion of the clones; in checked studies, under half of the deficit traces to unresolved V genes, and the cause of the others is not known. The sample table records 120,000 or so clones; approximately 94% of these occur just once. 6.2% of the sample belongs to the ten largest clones. CDR1 and CDR2 were assigned from the germline V gene (reference sequence) as SEHNR and FQNEAQ. The CDR3, cysteine through phenylalanine, is 15 amino acids long. Left in the record is the CDR3 DNA by itself, 45 bases read in frame from the first base. Compared with germline, V lacks 4 bases and J lacks 2 bases; bases without a gene match: 4. Points on this clone: Its target antigen remains unknown. No clone much larger than this one lies a single base away; base qualities are absent.

This receptor was taken from a female donor with multiple sclerosis, enrolled in a pregnancy study. Here the chain combines TRBV7-9 and TRBJ1-2; 10 of the junction bases match TRBD1. The starting material was peripheral blood, obtained before pregnancy. The CDR3 region: CASSSRDRGNYGYTF. At the DNA level, the sequence is TGTGCCAGCAGCTCCCGGGACAGGGGAAACTATGGCTACACCTTC.